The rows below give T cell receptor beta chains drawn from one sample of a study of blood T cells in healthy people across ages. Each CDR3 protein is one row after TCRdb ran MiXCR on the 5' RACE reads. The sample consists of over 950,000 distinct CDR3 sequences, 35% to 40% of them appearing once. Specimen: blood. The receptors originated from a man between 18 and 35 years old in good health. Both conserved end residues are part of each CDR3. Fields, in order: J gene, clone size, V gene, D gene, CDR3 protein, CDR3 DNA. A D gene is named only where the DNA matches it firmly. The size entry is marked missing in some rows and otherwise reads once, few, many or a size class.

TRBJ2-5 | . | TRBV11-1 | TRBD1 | CASSLVTGVVETQYF | TGTGCCAGCAGCTTGGTGACAGGGGTGGTTGAGACCCAGTACTTC
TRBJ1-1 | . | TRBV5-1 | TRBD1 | CASSSSGTGVPEAFF | TGCGCCAGCAGCTCCTCCGGGACAGGGGTACCTGAAGCTTTCTTT
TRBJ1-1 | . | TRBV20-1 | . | CSAPRTGQDTKAFF | TGCAGTGCCCCCCGTACGGGTCAGGACACTAAAGCTTTCTTT
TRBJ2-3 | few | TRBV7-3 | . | CASSHQGGYTDTQYF | TGTGCCAGCAGCCATCAGGGCGGGTACACAGATACGCAGTATTTT
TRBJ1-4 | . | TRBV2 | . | CASDERRNEKLFF | TGTGCCAGCGATGAAAGGAGGAATGAAAAACTGTTTTTT
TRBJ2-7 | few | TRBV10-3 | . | CAIRATETYEQYF | TGTGCCATCAGAGCGACAGAAACCTACGAGCAGTACTTC
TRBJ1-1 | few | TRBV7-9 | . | CASSLPSANTEAFF | TGTGCCAGCAGCTTACCGTCAGCGAACACTGAAGCTTTCTTT
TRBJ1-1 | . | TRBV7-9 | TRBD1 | CASSWAGTALEAFF | TGTGCCAGCAGCTGGGCCGGGACAGCCCTTGAAGCTTTCTTT
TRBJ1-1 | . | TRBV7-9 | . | CASSLAHDRREAFF | TGTGCCAGCAGCTTAGCCCATGACCGCCGGGAAGCTTTCTTT
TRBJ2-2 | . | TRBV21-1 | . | CASSKRDKWFSRDRRTGELFF | TGTGCCAGCAGCAAAAGGGACAAATGGTTCTCCCGGGACAGGAGGACCGGGGAGCTGTTTTTT
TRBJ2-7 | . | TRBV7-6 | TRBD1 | CASSRNDRGYEQYF | TGTGCCAGCAGCCGAAATGACAGGGGGTACGAGCAGTACTTC
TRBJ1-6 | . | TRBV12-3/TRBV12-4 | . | CASSLAEDSPLHF | TGTGCCAGCAGTTTAGCCGAGGATTCACCCCTCCACTTT
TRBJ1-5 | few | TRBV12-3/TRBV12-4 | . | CASGEGPPNQPQHF | TGTGCCAGCGGAGAGGGACCTCCGAATCAGCCCCAGCATTTT
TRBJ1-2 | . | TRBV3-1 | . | CASSQDVGSPNYGYTF | TGTGCCAGCAGCCAAGACGTGGGCAGCCCTAACTATGGCTACACCTTC
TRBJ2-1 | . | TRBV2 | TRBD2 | CARGTSGGRDNEQFF | TGTGCCAGGGGGACTAGCGGGGGGCGGGACAATGAGCAGTTCTTC
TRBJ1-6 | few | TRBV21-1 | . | CASSKAHYSWGKNSPLHF | TGTGCCAGCAGCAAAGCTCATTATTCTTGGGGGAAAAATTCACCCCTCCACTTT
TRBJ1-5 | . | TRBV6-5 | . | CASSSIRSNQPQHF | TGTGCCAGCAGTTCAATAAGGAGCAATCAGCCCCAGCATTTT
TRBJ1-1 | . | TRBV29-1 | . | CSVDNPGRAGNTEAFF | TGCAGCGTTGATAATCCTGGACGGGCAGGGAACACTGAAGCTTTCTTT
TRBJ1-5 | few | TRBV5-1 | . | CASSPEDPVNQPQHF | TGCGCCAGCAGCCCCGAGGACCCCGTCAATCAGCCCCAGCATTTT
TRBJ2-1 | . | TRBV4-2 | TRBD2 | CASSPTGGPNEQFF | TGTGCCAGCAGCCCGACGGGGGGGCCAAATGAGCAGTTCTTC
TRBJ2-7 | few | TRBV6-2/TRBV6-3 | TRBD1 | CASSYGQGATYEQYF | TGTGCCAGCAGTTACGGACAGGGGGCAACCTACGAGCAGTACTTC
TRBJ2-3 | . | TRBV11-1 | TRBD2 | CASSPSGGATDTQYF | TGTGCCAGCAGCCCTAGCGGGGGAGCAACAGATACGCAGTATTTT
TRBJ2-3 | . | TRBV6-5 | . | CASRTGGPGTDTQYF | TGTGCCAGCAGGACCGGGGGGCCTGGCACAGATACGCAGTATTTT
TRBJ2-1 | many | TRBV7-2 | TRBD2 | CASSATGTRSGSGRFPEQFF | TGTGCCAGCAGCGCGACCGGGACTAGATCTGGTAGTGGAAGGTTTCCTGAGCAGTTCTTC
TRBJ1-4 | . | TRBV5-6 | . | CASSLGLGGPKLFF | TGTGCCAGCAGCTTGGGGCTAGGGGGGCCGAAACTGTTTTTT
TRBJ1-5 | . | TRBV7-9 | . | CASSLDREGPQHF | TGTGCCAGCAGCTTAGACAGGGAGGGGCCCCAGCATTTT
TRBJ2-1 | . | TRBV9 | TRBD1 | CAGSVVTGAHNEQFF | TGTGCCGGCAGCGTAGTGACAGGGGCCCACAATGAGCAGTTCTTC
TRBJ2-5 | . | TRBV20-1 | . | CSARNEGLKETQYF | TGCAGTGCTAGAAATGAGGGACTTAAAGAGACCCAGTACTTC
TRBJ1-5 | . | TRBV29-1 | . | CSVAQVGQPQHF | TGCAGCGTTGCGCAGGTGGGTCAGCCCCAGCATTTT
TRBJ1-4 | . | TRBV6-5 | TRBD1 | CASSYSGQGEGLFF | TGTGCCAGCAGTTACTCGGGACAGGGTGAGGGACTGTTTTTT
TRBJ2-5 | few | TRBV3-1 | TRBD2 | CASSKNPLGGYQETQYF | TGTGCCAGCAGCAAAAATCCCCTCGGGGGGTACCAAGAGACCCAGTACTTC
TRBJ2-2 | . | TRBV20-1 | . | CSALNTGLDTGELFF | TGCAGTGCCTTGAATACAGGGTTGGACACCGGGGAGCTGTTTTTT
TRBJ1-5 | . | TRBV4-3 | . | CASSQGSGHSNQPQHF | TGCGCCAGCAGCCAAGGATCCGGACATAGCAATCAGCCCCAGCATTTT
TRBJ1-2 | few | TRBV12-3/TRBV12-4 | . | CASSSTASGYTF | TGTGCCAGCAGTTCAACAGCTTCAGGCTACACCTTC
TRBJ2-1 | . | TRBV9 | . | CASSVGQGSGNEQFF | TGTGCCAGCAGCGTAGGGCAGGGGAGTGGCAATGAGCAGTTCTTC
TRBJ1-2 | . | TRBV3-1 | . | CASSQEIGGRSNYGYTF | TGTGCCAGCAGCCAAGAAATCGGAGGGCGGAGTAACTATGGCTACACCTTC
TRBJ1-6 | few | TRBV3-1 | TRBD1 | CASSQVRDSNSPLHF | TGTGCCAGCAGCCAAGTACGGGACAGTAATTCACCCCTCCACTTT
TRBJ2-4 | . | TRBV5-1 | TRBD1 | CASSLYTGTGEQYF | TGCGCCAGCAGCTTGTATACAGGGACAGGAGAGCAGTACTTC
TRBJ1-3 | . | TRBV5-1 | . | CASSLNGSSGNTIYF | TGCGCCAGCAGCTTAAACGGGAGCTCTGGAAACACCATATATTTT
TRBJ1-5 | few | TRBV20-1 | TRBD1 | CSAKRGLDRDGKPQHF | TGCAGTGCTAAAAGGGGATTGGACAGGGATGGCAAGCCCCAGCATTTT
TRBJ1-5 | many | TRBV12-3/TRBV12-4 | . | CASGSNQPQHF | TGTGCCAGCGGCAGCAATCAGCCCCAGCATTTT
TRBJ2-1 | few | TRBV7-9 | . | CASSLDREENNEQFF | TGTGCCAGCAGCTTGGACAGAGAGGAAAACAATGAGCAGTTCTTC
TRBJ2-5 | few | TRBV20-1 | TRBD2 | CSARVGQGGETQYF | TGCAGTGCTAGGGTTGGGCAGGGAGGGGAGACCCAGTACTTC
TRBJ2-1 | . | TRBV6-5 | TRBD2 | CASSPLAGGPNEQFF | TGTGCCAGCAGTCCTCTAGCGGGGGGGCCGAATGAGCAGTTCTTC
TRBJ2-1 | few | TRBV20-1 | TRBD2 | CSAIRASGGNEQFF | TGCAGTGCTATCCGGGCTAGCGGGGGGAACGAGCAGTTCTTC
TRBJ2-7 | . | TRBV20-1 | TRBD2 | CSAEGVAGSYNEQYF | TGCAGTGCGGAAGGTGTAGCGGGAAGCTACAATGAGCAGTACTTC
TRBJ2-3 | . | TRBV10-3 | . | CAISDLTIGEDTQYF | TGTGCCATCAGTGATCTAACGATTGGGGAGGATACGCAGTATTTT
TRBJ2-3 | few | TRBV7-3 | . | CASSVQGGTSDTQYF | TGTGCCAGCAGCGTCCAGGGGGGAACGTCAGATACGCAGTATTTT
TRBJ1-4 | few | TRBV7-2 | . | CASSFVAVNEKLFF | TGTGCCAGCAGCTTTGTCGCAGTTAATGAAAAACTGTTTTTT
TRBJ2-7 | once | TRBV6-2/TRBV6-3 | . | CASSSFLGSYNEQYF | TGTGCCAGCAGTTCTTTTCTTGGCTCCTACAATGAGCAGTACTTC
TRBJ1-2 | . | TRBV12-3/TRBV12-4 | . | CASSPTGGSGYTF | TGTGCCAGCAGTCCGACGGGGGGGAGCGGCTACACCTTC
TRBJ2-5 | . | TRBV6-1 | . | CASSPVRWTQYF | TGTGCCAGCAGTCCCGTTAGGTGGACCCAGTACTTC
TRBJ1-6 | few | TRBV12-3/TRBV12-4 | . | CASTGGGWSSPLHF | TGTGCCAGCACCGGGGGAGGGTGGAGTTCACCCCTCCACTTT
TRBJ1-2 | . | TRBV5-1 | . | CATAPFGGDGYTF | TGCGCCACCGCCCCTTTTGGGGGCGATGGCTACACCTTC